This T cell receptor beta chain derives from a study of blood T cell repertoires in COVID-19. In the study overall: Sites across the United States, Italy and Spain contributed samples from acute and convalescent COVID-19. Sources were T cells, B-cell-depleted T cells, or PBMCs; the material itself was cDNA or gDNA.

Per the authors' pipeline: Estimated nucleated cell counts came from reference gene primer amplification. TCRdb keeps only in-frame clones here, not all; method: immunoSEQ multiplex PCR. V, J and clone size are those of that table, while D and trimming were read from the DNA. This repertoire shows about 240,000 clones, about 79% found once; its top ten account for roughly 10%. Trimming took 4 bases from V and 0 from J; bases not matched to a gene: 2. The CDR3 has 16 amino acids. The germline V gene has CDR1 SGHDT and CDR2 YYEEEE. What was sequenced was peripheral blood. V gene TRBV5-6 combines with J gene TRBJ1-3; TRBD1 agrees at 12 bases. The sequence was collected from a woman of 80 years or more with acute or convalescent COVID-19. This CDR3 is CASSRDRGLSGNTIYF. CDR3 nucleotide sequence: TGTGCCAGCAGCCGGGACAGGGGGCTCTCTGGAAACACCATATATTTT.